This record covers a single T cell receptor beta chain. Data came from immunoSEQ multiplex PCR; TCRdb stores just in-frame clones and leaves some out. The sample has around 150,000 clones, 88% seen once. Germline V gene data show CDR1 as SGHTA and CDR2 as FQGNSA. The CDR3 spans 14 residues. V lost 6 bases and J 7 bases, leaving 18 bases between the germline ends. This record comes from a study of T cell responses to AZD1222 COVID-19 vaccine. The J gene is TRBJ1-1, the V gene TRBV7-2; D not certain. The source is an adult in good health. The sample here was peripheral blood, taken on day 0 of AZD1222 vaccination. CDR3 protein: CASSFIRVGGEAFF. The CDR3 DNA is TGTGCCAGCAGTTTCATCCGGGTCGGAGGTGAAGCTTTCTTT.